This T cell receptor beta chain was recorded in a study of blood T cell dynamics during melanoma immunotherapy. Study-level background: Patients with metastatic melanoma got pembrolizumab or nivolumab-ipilimumab as first-line care. Study results and limitations: Disease-control patients' PBMC repertoires became either more clonal or more diverse at W3.

J lost 9 bases, V lost 3 bases, and 10 bases had no gene match. The CDR3 is 16 amino acids. Germline assignment: CDR1 MNHEY and CDR2 SMNVEV (reference sequence). Every bulk PBMC sample received the same 350 ng of DNA. Measured with immunoSEQ multiplex PCR; TCRdb has only the in-frame clones, and not every one. The sample consists of about 22,000 clones, roughly 89% of them appearing once. Details on this clone: Antigen specificity is unknown.

This sample's time point: pre-treatment baseline. The source material was blood, sampled from a patient treated with checkpoint blockade. The chain has TRBV27 and TRBJ2-1, with TRBD2 matching 11 bases. The source is a human donor with melanoma. CDR3 sequence reads: CASSFDVAGGPGEQFF. The CDR3 DNA reads TGTGCCAGCAGTTTTGACGTAGCGGGAGGGCCAGGTGAGCAGTTCTTC.